A selection of T cell receptor beta chains follows, all from one sample in a study of identical twins. TCRdb reprocessed the 5' RACE reads via MiXCR and lists one record per CDR3 protein. The sample shows hundreds of thousands of distinct CDR3 sequences, 6% to 6.5% of them seen only once. Sequenced material: naive T cells sorted from blood. The receptors were gathered from a young man in good health. The conserved cysteine and the conserved F or W are not part of the CDR3 here. Rows give clone size only sometimes, using once, few, many, or a class for an expanded clone.

J gene: TRBJ1-1; V gene: TRBV7-2; clone size: NA; CDR3 protein: ASSADRGLVGTEAF
J gene: TRBJ1-1; V gene: TRBV7-9; clone size: many; CDR3 protein: ASSLYEAF
J gene: TRBJ1-4; V gene: TRBV15; clone size: many; CDR3 protein: ATSGDRATNEKLF
J gene: TRBJ1-5; V gene: TRBV20-1; clone size: many; CDR3 protein: SARVSGREPQH
J gene: TRBJ1-1; V gene: TRBV6-5; clone size: NA; CDR3 protein: ASSSGQGLGDTEAF
J gene: TRBJ2-6; V gene: TRBV9; clone size: NA; CDR3 protein: ASSALNSGANVLT
J gene: TRBJ2-5; V gene: TRBV4-2; clone size: many; CDR3 protein: ASSQEPGVETQY
J gene: TRBJ2-1; V gene: TRBV6-1; clone size: NA; CDR3 protein: ASSEYGSGSLIEQF
J gene: TRBJ2-2; V gene: TRBV10-3; clone size: few; CDR3 protein: ATGTTPGELF
J gene: TRBJ2-2; V gene: TRBV27; clone size: many; CDR3 protein: ASSPIATGELF
J gene: TRBJ2-1; V gene: TRBV18; clone size: few; CDR3 protein: ASSPPRLAGESSNEQF
J gene: TRBJ1-6; V gene: TRBV12-3/TRBV12-4; clone size: NA; CDR3 protein: ASSLPGGNSPLH
J gene: TRBJ2-1; V gene: TRBV20-1; clone size: few; CDR3 protein: SAKGRTLNEQF
J gene: TRBJ1-2; V gene: TRBV12-3/TRBV12-4; clone size: many; CDR3 protein: ASRSDRIYGYT
J gene: TRBJ2-7; V gene: TRBV7-9; clone size: many; CDR3 protein: ATSQGAYEQY
J gene: TRBJ1-1; V gene: TRBV12-3/TRBV12-4; clone size: many; CDR3 protein: ASSSDTGARRAF
J gene: TRBJ2-7; V gene: TRBV10-2; clone size: NA; CDR3 protein: ASRDPGQDEQY
J gene: TRBJ2-1; V gene: TRBV2; clone size: few; CDR3 protein: ASWGRRRVTYNEQF
J gene: TRBJ2-3; V gene: TRBV29-1; clone size: many; CDR3 protein: SVVGGDERWDTQY
J gene: TRBJ2-1; V gene: TRBV5-1; clone size: many; CDR3 protein: ASSLEGLVYNEQF
J gene: TRBJ2-2; V gene: TRBV12-3/TRBV12-4; clone size: few; CDR3 protein: ASSPQAPNTGELF
J gene: TRBJ1-1; V gene: TRBV12-3/TRBV12-4; clone size: many; CDR3 protein: ASTFSANTEAF
J gene: TRBJ2-3; V gene: TRBV12-3/TRBV12-4; clone size: many; CDR3 protein: ASSLDGSADTQY
J gene: TRBJ2-1; V gene: TRBV12-3/TRBV12-4; clone size: NA; CDR3 protein: ASTTGLAGGSSYNEQF
J gene: TRBJ2-3; V gene: TRBV7-6; clone size: few; CDR3 protein: ASTEKASADTQY
J gene: TRBJ2-5; V gene: TRBV6-5; clone size: few; CDR3 protein: ASSYFLGGETQY
J gene: TRBJ1-2; V gene: TRBV27; clone size: many; CDR3 protein: ASSFRTGDGYT
J gene: TRBJ2-7; V gene: TRBV12-3/TRBV12-4; clone size: NA; CDR3 protein: ASRTGTGINEQY
J gene: TRBJ1-2; V gene: TRBV14; clone size: few; CDR3 protein: ASSQDLTGVSNYGYT
J gene: TRBJ2-5; V gene: TRBV12-3/TRBV12-4; clone size: NA; CDR3 protein: ASSSITGTGGQETQY
J gene: TRBJ2-7; V gene: TRBV7-9; clone size: few; CDR3 protein: ASSPGEEYEQY
J gene: TRBJ1-2; V gene: TRBV7-2; clone size: few; CDR3 protein: ASSPGGRALYGYT
J gene: TRBJ2-2; V gene: TRBV20-1; clone size: many; CDR3 protein: SARGSGAGELF
J gene: TRBJ2-1; V gene: TRBV24-1; clone size: many; CDR3 protein: ATSDLAGVKRNEQF
J gene: TRBJ2-1; V gene: TRBV29-1; clone size: many; CDR3 protein: SVVKLGVGLAGRRSYNEQF
J gene: TRBJ2-3; V gene: TRBV29-1; clone size: many; CDR3 protein: SAQRDLMTDTQY
J gene: TRBJ2-1; V gene: TRBV10-3; clone size: many; CDR3 protein: AISEETSGRDEQF
J gene: TRBJ2-2; V gene: TRBV7-9; clone size: NA; CDR3 protein: ASSQSGGLRAGELF
J gene: TRBJ2-3; V gene: TRBV6-5; clone size: NA; CDR3 protein: ASSYPGLAGADTQY
J gene: TRBJ2-3; V gene: TRBV19; clone size: NA; CDR3 protein: ASSMTSGTAPDTQY
J gene: TRBJ2-7; V gene: TRBV20-1; clone size: many; CDR3 protein: SASAASGKYEQY
J gene: TRBJ2-1; V gene: TRBV5-1; clone size: many; CDR3 protein: ASSLHPGLAGGEQF
J gene: TRBJ2-1; V gene: TRBV30; clone size: few; CDR3 protein: AWSVLDRWDEQF
J gene: TRBJ2-3; V gene: TRBV20-1; clone size: NA; CDR3 protein: SARELAGGYTDTQY
J gene: TRBJ2-7; V gene: TRBV7-3; clone size: few; CDR3 protein: ASSKPGTEVEQY
J gene: TRBJ2-1; V gene: TRBV24-1; clone size: NA; CDR3 protein: ATSASGQGRNYNEQF
J gene: TRBJ2-2; V gene: TRBV7-9; clone size: NA; CDR3 protein: ASAELGELF
J gene: TRBJ2-7; V gene: TRBV7-9; clone size: many; CDR3 protein: ASSLAVYSYEQY
J gene: TRBJ2-5; V gene: TRBV20-1; clone size: few; CDR3 protein: SARSRDRSETQY
J gene: TRBJ2-2; V gene: TRBV12-3/TRBV12-4; clone size: many; CDR3 protein: ASRNRGRNTGELF
J gene: TRBJ2-2; V gene: TRBV9; clone size: few; CDR3 protein: ASRRQASNTGELF
J gene: TRBJ2-7; V gene: TRBV12-3/TRBV12-4; clone size: many; CDR3 protein: ASSLVGGQGIEQY
J gene: TRBJ2-1; V gene: TRBV4-1; clone size: NA; CDR3 protein: ASSQDVGTSSYNEQF
J gene: TRBJ1-2; V gene: TRBV7-9; clone size: few; CDR3 protein: ASSKGGGGGYT
J gene: TRBJ1-2; V gene: TRBV12-3/TRBV12-4; clone size: many; CDR3 protein: ASSGRAESYT
J gene: TRBJ2-5; V gene: TRBV12-3/TRBV12-4; clone size: many; CDR3 protein: ASSPSGGGETQY
J gene: TRBJ2-1; V gene: TRBV4-1; clone size: NA; CDR3 protein: ASSHSNPGEQF